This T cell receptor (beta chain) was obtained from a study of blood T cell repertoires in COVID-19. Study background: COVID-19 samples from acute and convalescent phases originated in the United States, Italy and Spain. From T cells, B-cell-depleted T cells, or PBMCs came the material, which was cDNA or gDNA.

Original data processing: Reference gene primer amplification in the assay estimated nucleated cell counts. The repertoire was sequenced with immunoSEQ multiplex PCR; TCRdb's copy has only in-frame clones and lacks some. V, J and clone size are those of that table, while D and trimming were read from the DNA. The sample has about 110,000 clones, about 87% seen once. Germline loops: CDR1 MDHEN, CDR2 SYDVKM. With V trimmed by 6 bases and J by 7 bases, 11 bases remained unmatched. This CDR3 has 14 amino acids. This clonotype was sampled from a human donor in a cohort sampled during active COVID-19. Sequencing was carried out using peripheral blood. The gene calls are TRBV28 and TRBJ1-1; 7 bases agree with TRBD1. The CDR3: CASREEGAVNEAFF. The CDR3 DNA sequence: TGTGCCAGCAGGGAGGAGGGGGCAGTGAATGAAGCTTTCTTT.